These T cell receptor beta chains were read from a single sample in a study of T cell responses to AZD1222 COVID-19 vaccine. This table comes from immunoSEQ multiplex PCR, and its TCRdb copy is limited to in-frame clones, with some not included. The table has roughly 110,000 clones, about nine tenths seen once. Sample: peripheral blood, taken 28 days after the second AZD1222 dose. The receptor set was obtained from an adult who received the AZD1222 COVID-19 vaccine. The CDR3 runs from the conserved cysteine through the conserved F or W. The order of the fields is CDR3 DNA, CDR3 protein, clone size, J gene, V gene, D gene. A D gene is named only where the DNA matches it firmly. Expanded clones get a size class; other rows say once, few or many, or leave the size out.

cdr3_nt: TGTGCCAGCAGAATGGACAGCTCCTACGAGCAGTACTTC
cdr3_aa: CASRMDSSYEQYF
clone_size: -
j_call: TRBJ2-7
v_call: TRBV7-9
d_call: -

cdr3_nt: TGTGCCACACGCCACTTCCAACTTAACACAGATACGCAGTATTTT
cdr3_aa: CATRHFQLNTDTQYF
clone_size: -
j_call: TRBJ2-3
v_call: TRBV6-5
d_call: -

cdr3_nt: TGTGCCAGCAGTTTGGGGCAGCCGCCCTACGAGCAGTACTTC
cdr3_aa: CASSLGQPPYEQYF
clone_size: -
j_call: TRBJ2-7
v_call: TRBV27
d_call: -

cdr3_nt: TGCGCCAGCAGCCCCGGATCACTAGAAGCTTTCTTT
cdr3_aa: CASSPGSLEAFF
clone_size: -
j_call: TRBJ1-1
v_call: TRBV10-2
d_call: -

cdr3_nt: TGTGCCAGCAGCGCCTCCGGGACGGGGAGTGAAAAACTGTTTTTT
cdr3_aa: CASSASGTGSEKLFF
clone_size: -
j_call: TRBJ1-4
v_call: TRBV5-5
d_call: -

cdr3_nt: TGTGCCAGCAGTTACTCGAGGGACACCTTCTCCTACGAGCAGTACTTC
cdr3_aa: CASSYSRDTFSYEQYF
clone_size: -
j_call: TRBJ2-7
v_call: TRBV6-2/TRBV6-3
d_call: -

cdr3_nt: TGTGCCAGCTCACAGGGAATAGCAACTAATGAAAAACTGTTTTTT
cdr3_aa: CASSQGIATNEKLFF
clone_size: -
j_call: TRBJ1-4
v_call: TRBV18
d_call: -

cdr3_nt: TGTGCCAGCAGCCCCCGCGAGCAGTACTTC
cdr3_aa: CASSPREQYF
clone_size: once
j_call: TRBJ2-7
v_call: TRBV7-9
d_call: -

cdr3_nt: TGTGCCAGCAGTTCTGACGGGGTGAGCAGCCAGCCCCAGCATTTT
cdr3_aa: CASSSDGVSSQPQHF
clone_size: -
j_call: TRBJ1-5
v_call: TRBV5-8
d_call: -

cdr3_nt: TGCAGCGTTGATTCAGTTGGAGAGACCCAGTACTTC
cdr3_aa: CSVDSVGETQYF
clone_size: -
j_call: TRBJ2-5
v_call: TRBV29-1
d_call: -

cdr3_nt: TGCGCCAGCAGCTCTGAGACAGGGCTGTCCTACACCTTC
cdr3_aa: CASSSETGLSYTF
clone_size: -
j_call: TRBJ1-2
v_call: TRBV5-1
d_call: TRBD1

cdr3_nt: TGTGCCAGCAGCTTAGCCGTAGTAGGGGATGGCTACACCTTC
cdr3_aa: CASSLAVVGDGYTF
clone_size: -
j_call: TRBJ1-2
v_call: TRBV7-2
d_call: -

cdr3_nt: TGTGCCATCAGTGGTCAGGGCCCTAACACTGAAGCTTTCTTT
cdr3_aa: CAISGQGPNTEAFF
clone_size: few
j_call: TRBJ1-1
v_call: TRBV10-3
d_call: -

cdr3_nt: TGTGCCAGCAGCAGGCGACAGGGTGTTTGGGAAAAACTGTTTTTT
cdr3_aa: CASSRRQGVWEKLFF
clone_size: few
j_call: TRBJ1-4
v_call: TRBV2
d_call: TRBD1

cdr3_nt: TGTGCCAGCAGTTTCGGGGACCGCAATGAGCAGTTCTTC
cdr3_aa: CASSFGDRNEQFF
clone_size: -
j_call: TRBJ2-1
v_call: TRBV12-3/TRBV12-4
d_call: -

cdr3_nt: TGTGCTAGTGGTTTGTCCAGGGACAGGGGGCGTGCCGAAAGTAGTGAGCAGTTCTTC
cdr3_aa: CASGLSRDRGRAESSEQFF
clone_size: many
j_call: TRBJ2-1
v_call: TRBV12-5
d_call: TRBD1

cdr3_nt: TGTGCCAGCTCACTTGACATGGGCGCTGAAGCTTTCTTT
cdr3_aa: CASSLDMGAEAFF
clone_size: -
j_call: TRBJ1-1
v_call: TRBV18
d_call: -

cdr3_nt: TGTGCCACCAGTGATCCCGGACAGGGGCCCCCCTACGAGCAGTACTTC
cdr3_aa: CATSDPGQGPPYEQYF
clone_size: -
j_call: TRBJ2-7
v_call: TRBV24-1
d_call: TRBD1

cdr3_nt: TGTGCCAGCATCCCATCTCGGGGGAGGGCAGGAGAGCAGTACTTC
cdr3_aa: CASIPSRGRAGEQYF
clone_size: -
j_call: TRBJ2-7
v_call: TRBV7-2
d_call: TRBD2

cdr3_nt: TGTGCCTGGAGTGCTAGATATGAGCAGTTCTTC
cdr3_aa: CAWSARYEQFF
clone_size: -
j_call: TRBJ2-1
v_call: TRBV30
d_call: -

cdr3_nt: TGTGCCACCGACACCGGACAGACATATGGCTACACCTTC
cdr3_aa: CATDTGQTYGYTF
clone_size: once
j_call: TRBJ1-2
v_call: TRBV12-3/TRBV12-4
d_call: -

cdr3_nt: TGTGCCAGCAGCCCCCTTCAGGGGACGGGAAGCAATCAGCCCCAGCATTTT
cdr3_aa: CASSPLQGTGSNQPQHF
clone_size: -
j_call: TRBJ1-5
v_call: TRBV7-2
d_call: -

cdr3_nt: TGTGCCAGTATCCCACCTCGGGACAGGGGCTACAATGAGCAGTTCTTC
cdr3_aa: CASIPPRDRGYNEQFF
clone_size: -
j_call: TRBJ2-1
v_call: TRBV6-6
d_call: TRBD1

cdr3_nt: TGTGCCAGCAGCCGGAATCCGGGACTAGCGGGGCCTGGTACCCCAGATACGCAGTATTTT
cdr3_aa: CASSRNPGLAGPGTPDTQYF
clone_size: -
j_call: TRBJ2-3
v_call: TRBV5-4
d_call: TRBD2

cdr3_nt: TGTGCCATCAGTGGGGCGGGGCTCAATGAGCAGTTCTTC
cdr3_aa: CAISGAGLNEQFF
clone_size: -
j_call: TRBJ2-1
v_call: TRBV10-3
d_call: -

cdr3_nt: TGTGCCAGCAGGAACAGTTATAGCAATCAGCCCCAGCATTTT
cdr3_aa: CASRNSYSNQPQHF
clone_size: -
j_call: TRBJ1-5
v_call: TRBV2
d_call: -

cdr3_nt: TGTGCCATCTCCCTCGCGGGAGGGACAGATACGCAGTATTTT
cdr3_aa: CAISLAGGTDTQYF
clone_size: -
j_call: TRBJ2-3
v_call: TRBV27
d_call: TRBD2

cdr3_nt: TGTGCCAGCAGCTATCGGACGGGTTTCTCACCCCTCCACTTT
cdr3_aa: CASSYRTGFSPLHF
clone_size: -
j_call: TRBJ1-6
v_call: TRBV7-9
d_call: -

cdr3_nt: TGTGCCAGCAGTATAGGGTCCCCTGCCTACAATGAGCAGTTCTTC
cdr3_aa: CASSIGSPAYNEQFF
clone_size: -
j_call: TRBJ2-1
v_call: TRBV27
d_call: -

cdr3_nt: TGTGCCAGCAGCGTAGCGTGGACAGGGGTTAATGGCTACACCTTC
cdr3_aa: CASSVAWTGVNGYTF
clone_size: -
j_call: TRBJ1-2
v_call: TRBV9
d_call: TRBD1

cdr3_nt: TGTGCCAGCAGCGCATCCCGGGAGGGGAGGGAACGAGACACTGAAGCTTTCTTT
cdr3_aa: CASSASREGRERDTEAFF
clone_size: -
j_call: TRBJ1-1
v_call: TRBV9
d_call: -

cdr3_nt: TGTGCCACAGCGTCGGGGGACGGGAGAAGAACCGGGGAGCTGTTTTTT
cdr3_aa: CATASGDGRRTGELFF
clone_size: -
j_call: TRBJ2-2
v_call: TRBV10-3
d_call: -

cdr3_nt: TGTGCCAGCAGTTACACCACAGGGGTCTATGGCTACACCTTC
cdr3_aa: CASSYTTGVYGYTF
clone_size: -
j_call: TRBJ1-2
v_call: TRBV6-6
d_call: TRBD1

cdr3_nt: TGTGCCAGCTCACCGACAGGCGGTTTAACCTCCTTC
cdr3_aa: CASSPTGGLTSF
clone_size: -
j_call: TRBJ2-7
v_call: TRBV18
d_call: -

cdr3_nt: TGCGCCAGCAGCTCGAGGGGTGGTGATCAGCCCCAGCATTTT
cdr3_aa: CASSSRGGDQPQHF
clone_size: -
j_call: TRBJ1-5
v_call: TRBV5-1
d_call: -

cdr3_nt: TGTGCCAGCAGTTACCCCGGGACTAGCGGGGGGAGGGAGTATTTT
cdr3_aa: CASSYPGTSGGREYF
clone_size: once
j_call: TRBJ2-3
v_call: TRBV6-2/TRBV6-3
d_call: TRBD2

cdr3_nt: TGTGCCAGCAGCCCCCGGGACCACAATCGGGATGAGCAGTTCTTC
cdr3_aa: CASSPRDHNRDEQFF
clone_size: -
j_call: TRBJ2-1
v_call: TRBV7-8
d_call: -

cdr3_nt: TGCGCCAGCAGCCAAGTGAGGACAGGGGCTGAAAAACTGTTTTTT
cdr3_aa: CASSQVRTGAEKLFF
clone_size: -
j_call: TRBJ1-4
v_call: TRBV4-1
d_call: TRBD1

cdr3_nt: TGTGCCAGCAAACCCGGCGACAGGGACACTGAAGCTTTCTTT
cdr3_aa: CASKPGDRDTEAFF
clone_size: -
j_call: TRBJ1-1
v_call: TRBV21-1
d_call: -

cdr3_nt: TGTGCCAGTAGTGGCGCCGGGACACCCAATCAGCCCCAGCATTTT
cdr3_aa: CASSGAGTPNQPQHF
clone_size: -
j_call: TRBJ1-5
v_call: TRBV19
d_call: -

cdr3_nt: TGTGCCAGCAGTATTTACAGGGGGCTAGGAGGAGAGACCCAGTACTTC
cdr3_aa: CASSIYRGLGGETQYF
clone_size: -
j_call: TRBJ2-5
v_call: TRBV27
d_call: TRBD1

cdr3_nt: TGTGCCAGCAGCTCCCAACCACCGGGACAGGGGTATCAGCCCCAGCATTTT
cdr3_aa: CASSSQPPGQGYQPQHF
clone_size: -
j_call: TRBJ1-5
v_call: TRBV5-4
d_call: TRBD1

cdr3_nt: TGTGCCAGCAGTTACTCGATTTCGGGGGGCTACACCTTC
cdr3_aa: CASSYSISGGYTF
clone_size: -
j_call: TRBJ1-2
v_call: TRBV6-5
d_call: -

cdr3_nt: TGTGCCACCAGTGACCCTACTAGCTTTGATACGCAGTATTTT
cdr3_aa: CATSDPTSFDTQYF
clone_size: once
j_call: TRBJ2-3
v_call: TRBV24-1
d_call: -